The clone carrying this T cell receptor beta chain was counted ten times or more. The germline V gene has CDR1 DFQATT and CDR2 SNEGSKA (reference sequence). V was trimmed by 3 bases and J by 6 bases, leaving 11 bases between them. This CDR3 has 12 amino acids. Absence of ophthalmopathy progression within 18 months defined stable Graves' hyperthyroidism. RNA transcripts were the template for amplifying TCR beta CDR3 regions. HTBI primers were the set used in a first-round RT-PCR of the TCR CDR3. From the multiplex PCR reads, TCRdb called clonotypes with MiXCR, one entry per CDR3 protein. This sample has roughly 420,000 distinct CDR3 sequences, with about a sixth found just once. This specimen belongs to a study of T cells in Graves' hyperthyroidism and ophthalmopathy.

The chain recombines TRBV20-1 with TRBJ1-1, with D maybe TRBD1 (6 bases). Sequencing used blood. The clonotype comes from a woman aged 18-29 years with Graves' hyperthyroidism. CDR3 coding DNA: TGCAGTGCTAGGGCAGGGGCGGCTGAAGCTTTCTTT. It encodes CSARAGAAEAFF.